The clone carrying this TCR beta chain was observed a single time. Profiled with immunoSEQ multiplex PCR; TCRdb holds only in-frame clones, not every one. The sample has 200,000 to 250,000 clones, about 89% seen once; the top ten hold under 7.5%. The data were obtained in a study of blood T cell repertoires in COVID-19. About the study: Spain, Italy and the United States supplied samples that represented acute and convalescent COVID-19. Sample material is recorded as cDNA or gDNA derived from T cells, B-cell-depleted T cells, or PBMCs.

Trimming took 2 bases from V and 9 from J, leaving 17 bases between them. The length of the CDR3 is 15 residues. Germline V gene lookup returns CDR1 MNHEY and CDR2 SVGEGT. V usage is TRBV6-2 or TRBV6-3 and J usage is TRBJ2-1; TRBD2 might be the D (5 bases). The sequence was obtained from a man between 60 and 70 years old who had recovered from COVID-19. Sequenced input: peripheral blood. The CDR3 nucleotides are TGTGCCAGCAGTTACCCGTGGGGAGAGGTCCCTGAGCAGTTCTTC. Translated, it gives CASSYPWGEVPEQFF.